A single sample gave rise to the 9 T cell receptor beta chains below, sequenced in a study of T cells in localized non-small cell lung cancer. TCRdb keeps only in-frame clones here, not all; method: immunoSEQ multiplex PCR. Among tens of thousands of clones listed, roughly nine tenths were seen once. The starting material was peripheral blood, obtained before any cancer treatment. The receptor set was obtained from a male donor at least 60 years old with stage III squamous cell lung carcinoma.

The CDR3 nucleotides read TGTGCCAGCAGTTCCTCCGGGACAGGGGTGAGAGGGTGGTATGGCTACACCTTC. This sequence encodes CASSSSGTGVRGWYGYTF. The chain couples TRBV27 to TRBJ1-2, with 10 bases that match TRBD1. The CDR3 totals 18 residues. The trim removed 4 bases at V and 5 bases at J, leaving 16 bases unmatched. Germline CDR1 is MNHEY and CDR2 is SMNVEV (reference sequence).

The rearrangement links TRBV6-1 to TRBJ2-7; D not certain. V was shortened by 1 base and J by 1 base, with 11 bases between the two germline ends. CDR3 length: 15 residues. Germline assignment: CDR1 MNHNS and CDR2 SASEGT. In nucleotides, the CDR3 is TGTGCCAGCAGTGAAGGTTCCGGACCGTCCTACGAGCAGTACGTC. Protein: CASSEGSGPSYEQYV.

CDR3 nucleotide sequence: TGTGCCAGCAGCGATGGGACAGCCTTTCCCTACGAGCAGTACTTC. Translated, it gives CASSDGTAFPYEQYF. The chain is built from TRBV6-1 and TRBJ2-7; 7 nucleotides line up with TRBD1. The junction had 10 bases not matched to a gene; V was cut back by 6 bases and J by 2 bases. CDR1 is MNHNS and CDR2 is SASEGT in the germline V gene. This CDR3 has 15 amino acids.

The chain links TRBV7-8 to TRBJ2-3, with 12 bases fitting TRBD2. The ends lost 0 bases at V and 4 bases at J; junction bases unmatched: 2. Germline V gene lookup returns CDR1 SGHVS and CDR2 FQNEAQ. CDR3 length: 16 amino acids. As DNA, the CDR3 is TGTGCCAGCAGCTTAGCGCTAGCGGGGGGGGCAGATACGCAGTATTTT. It yields the protein CASSLALAGGADTQYF.

The genes are TRBV5-1 and TRBJ2-2, with TRBD1 matching over 8 bases. CDR1 and CDR2 from the germline V gene are SGHRS and YFSETQ. After removal of 4 bases from V and 2 bases from J, the junction contained 4 bases not matched to a gene. The CDR3 consists of 15 residues. This chain's CDR3 is CASSPTGENTGELFF. The CDR3, as DNA: TGCGCCAGCAGCCCGACAGGGGAAAACACCGGGGAGCTGTTTTTT.

This clone was found once. V and J are TRBV9 and TRBJ2-3; 7 nucleotides align to TRBD2. The CDR3 is made up of 19 amino acids. V was clipped by 2 bases and J by 2 bases; unmatched bases: 17. Germline CDR1 reads SGDLS; CDR2 reads YYNGEE. The CDR3 DNA is TGTGCCAGCAGCGTCTTTCCTGGGGAGACTAGCAGATACACAGATACGCAGTATTTT. It is translated as CASSVFPGETSRYTDTQYF.

The rearrangement links TRBV28 to TRBJ1-5; no reliable D call. V lost 1 base to trimming and J lost 1 base, with 8 bases between them. Germline-derived CDR1 and CDR2 are MDHEN and SYDVKM. The CDR3 is made up of 15 amino acids. The CDR3 spells CASSLSLQSNQPQHF. The CDR3 DNA reads as TGTGCCAGCAGTTTATCTCTACAGAGCAATCAGCCCCAGCATTTT.

This clone was observed a few times. The gene calls are TRBV7-2 and TRBJ1-5; 7 bases map to TRBD1. The CDR3 is 14 amino acids. Germline V gene data show CDR1 as SGHTA and CDR2 as FQGNSA. V lost 2 bases, J lost 5 bases, and 3 bases stayed unmatched. CDR3: CASSLTGVDQPQHF. The DNA for the CDR3 is TGTGCCAGCAGCTTAACAGGGGTTGATCAGCCCCAGCATTTT.

V gene TRBV19 combines with J gene TRBJ1-1; D unclear. The germline V gene encodes CDR1 LNHDA and CDR2 SQIVND (reference sequence). The CDR3 runs 13 residues. Trimming cost V 7 bases and J 0 bases, with 9 bases left between them. CDR3 sequence reads: CASTMTVNTEAFF. As DNA, the CDR3 is TGTGCCAGTACCATGACGGTGAACACTGAAGCTTTCTTT.